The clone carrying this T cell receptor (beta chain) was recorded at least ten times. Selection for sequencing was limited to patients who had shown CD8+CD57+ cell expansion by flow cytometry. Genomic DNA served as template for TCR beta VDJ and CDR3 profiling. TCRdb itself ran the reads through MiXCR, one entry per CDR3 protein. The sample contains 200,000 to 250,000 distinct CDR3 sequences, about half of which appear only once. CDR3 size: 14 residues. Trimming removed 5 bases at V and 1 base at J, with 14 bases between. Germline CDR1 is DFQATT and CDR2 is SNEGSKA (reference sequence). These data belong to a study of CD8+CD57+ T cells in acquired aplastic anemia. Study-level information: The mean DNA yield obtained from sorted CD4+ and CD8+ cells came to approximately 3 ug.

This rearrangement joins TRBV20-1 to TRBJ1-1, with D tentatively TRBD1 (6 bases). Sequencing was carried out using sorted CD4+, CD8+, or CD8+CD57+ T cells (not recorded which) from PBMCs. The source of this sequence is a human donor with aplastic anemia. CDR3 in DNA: TGCAGTGCTCACCGGGACACAACGAACACTGAAGCTTTCTTT. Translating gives CSAHRDTTNTEAFF.